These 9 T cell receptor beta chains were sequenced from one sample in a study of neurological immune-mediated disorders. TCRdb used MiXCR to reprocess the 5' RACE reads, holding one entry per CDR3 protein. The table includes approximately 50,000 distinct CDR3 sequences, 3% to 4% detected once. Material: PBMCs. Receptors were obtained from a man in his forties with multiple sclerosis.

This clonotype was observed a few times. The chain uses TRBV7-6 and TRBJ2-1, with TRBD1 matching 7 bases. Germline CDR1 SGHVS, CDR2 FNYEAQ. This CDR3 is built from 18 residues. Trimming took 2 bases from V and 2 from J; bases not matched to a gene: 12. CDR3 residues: CASSLRISGQGAYNEQFF. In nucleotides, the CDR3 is TGTGCCAGCAGCTTAAGGATTTCCGGGCAGGGGGCCTACAATGAGCAGTTCTTC.

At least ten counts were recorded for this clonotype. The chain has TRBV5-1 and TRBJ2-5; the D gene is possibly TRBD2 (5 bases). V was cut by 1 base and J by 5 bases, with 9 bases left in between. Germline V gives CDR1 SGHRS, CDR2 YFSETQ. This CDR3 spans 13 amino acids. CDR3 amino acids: CASSLPGWETQYF. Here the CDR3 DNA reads TGCGCCAGCAGCTTGCCGGGATGGGAGACCCAGTACTTC.

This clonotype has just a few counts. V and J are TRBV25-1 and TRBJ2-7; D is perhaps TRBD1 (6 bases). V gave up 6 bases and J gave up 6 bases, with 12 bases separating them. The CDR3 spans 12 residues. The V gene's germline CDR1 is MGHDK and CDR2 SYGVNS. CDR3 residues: CASRRDTVEQYF. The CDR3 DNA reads TGTGCCAGCAGACGGGACACGGTCGAGCAGTACTTC.

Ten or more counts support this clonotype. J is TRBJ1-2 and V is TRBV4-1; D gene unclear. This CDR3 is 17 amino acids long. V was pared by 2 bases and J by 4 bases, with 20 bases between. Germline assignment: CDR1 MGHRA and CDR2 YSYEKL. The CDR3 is CASSQWKFRRPLYGYTF. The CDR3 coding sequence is TGCGCCAGCAGCCAATGGAAGTTCCGGCGGCCTCTCTATGGCTACACCTTC.

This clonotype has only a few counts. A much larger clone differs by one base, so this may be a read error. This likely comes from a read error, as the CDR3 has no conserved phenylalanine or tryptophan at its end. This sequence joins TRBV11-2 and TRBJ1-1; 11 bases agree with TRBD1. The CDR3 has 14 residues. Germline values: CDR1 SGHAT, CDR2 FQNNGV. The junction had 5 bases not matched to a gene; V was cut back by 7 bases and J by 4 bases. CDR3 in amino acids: CASKRGTGGTEAFI. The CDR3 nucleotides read TGTGCCAGCAAAAGAGGGACAGGGGGCACTGAAGCTTTCATT.

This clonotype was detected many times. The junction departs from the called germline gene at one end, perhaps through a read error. CDR3 coding DNA: TGTGCCAGCAGTTACTCGGACAGGGGGGGATCACCCCTCAACTTT. It yields the protein CASSYSDRGGSPLNF. V and J are TRBV6-5 and TRBJ1-6; 10 bases agree with TRBD1. Per the germline V gene, CDR1 is MNHEY and CDR2 is SVGAGI. This CDR3 contains 15 residues.

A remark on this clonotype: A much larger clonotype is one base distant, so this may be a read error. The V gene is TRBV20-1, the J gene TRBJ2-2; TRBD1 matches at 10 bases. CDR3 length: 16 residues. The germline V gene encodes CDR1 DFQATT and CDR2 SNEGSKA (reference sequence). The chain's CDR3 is CSTREGATGGFGELFF. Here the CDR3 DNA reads TGCAGTACTAGAGAAGGAGCGACAGGGGGCTTCGGGGAGCTGTTTTTT.

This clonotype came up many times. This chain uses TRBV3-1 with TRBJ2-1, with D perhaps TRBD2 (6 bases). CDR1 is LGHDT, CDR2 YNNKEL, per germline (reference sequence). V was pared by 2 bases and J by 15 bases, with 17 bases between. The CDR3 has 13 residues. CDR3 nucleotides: TGTGCCAGCAGCCAACCGGGGGACGCCTTAGCGTTCTTC. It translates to CASSQPGDALAFF.

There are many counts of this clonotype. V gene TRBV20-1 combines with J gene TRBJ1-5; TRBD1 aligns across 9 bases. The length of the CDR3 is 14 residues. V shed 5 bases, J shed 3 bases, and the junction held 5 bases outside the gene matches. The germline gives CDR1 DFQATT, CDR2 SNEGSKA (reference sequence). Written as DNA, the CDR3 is TGCAGTGCTGGGGGACAGGGAAACAATCAGCCCCAGCATTTT. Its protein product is CSAGGQGNNQPQHF.